This TCR beta chain appears in the sequencing data of a study of blood T cell repertoires in COVID-19 (TCRdb year 2020). Turning to the overall study: The collaborator samples originated in the United States, Italy and Spain and spanned the acute and convalescent phases of COVID-19. The prospective study material was composed of cDNA or gDNA derived from T cells, B-cell-depleted T cells, or PBMCs. Subjects who had been exposed to COVID-19, were actively infected with it, or had recovered from it provided the deeply sampled blood TCRbeta repertoires that made up the dataset. The repertoires were released in a freely available public database intended as a resource for research on the immune response to SARS-CoV-2. Samples came from the ongoing ImmuneRACE study (first 160 participants) plus 1,254 subjects from 6 global collaborators. A de-identified subject ID, COVID-19 status, age in years and sex were almost always included in the sample metadata. Where available, HLA class I and class II types were obtained from metadata supplied by the sample provider rather than from assay-based typing. The research as a whole found: How much clinical and demographic metadata was included differed by source and by participant, and the metadata was provided uncurated.

Each collaborating institution followed its own protocols to collect whole blood in K2EDTA tubes. Collaborator samples were shipped for TCRbeta analysis as frozen whole blood, isolated PBMCs, or DNA extracted from either sample type. CDR1 SGHNT and CDR2 YYREEE were looked up in the germline V gene (reference sequence). The CDR3, cysteine through phenylalanine, is 15 amino acids long. Of all the DNA, just the CDR3 is kept, 45 bases in frame from base 1. Trimming leaves V shorter by 4 bases and J shorter by 4 bases, with the junction holding 10 bases beyond the gene matches. TCRbeta CDR3 regions were amplified from genomic DNA using the immunoSEQ Assay, a bias-controlled multiplex PCR. The paper's data handling went like this. The number of nucleated cells in each sample was estimated from the amplification of reference gene primers within the assay. To quantify the absolute abundance of each unique TCRbeta CDR3 rearrangement, sequence reads were collapsed and filtered. Productive Simpson clonality was computed per sample as the square root of Simpson's diversity index over productive rearrangements. TCRdb carries this immuneACCESS record with in-frame sequences only. Its versions omit some clonotypes, under half of them owing to an unresolved V gene in the studies checked, with the rest unexplained. V and J calls and clone size are copied from that table; D and trimming were computed from the DNA. For this sample the table gives about 190,000 clones, of which 75% to 90% were detected only once. The ten biggest clones cover 1.1% of the sample.

This clone was counted a few times. What this receptor recognizes is not known. No base-level quality is on record; no much larger clone is a single base apart. The clonotype originates from a man aged 25-45 years with acute or convalescent COVID-19. The sequenced sample was peripheral blood. The chain is encoded by TRBV5-4 joined to TRBJ2-7; 8 bases in the junction line up with TRBD2. In nucleotide form, the sequence is TGTGCCAGCAGCCCAGGACAAGGACTAGCTTACGAGCAGTACTTC. Translated, this gives CASSPGQGLAYEQYF.